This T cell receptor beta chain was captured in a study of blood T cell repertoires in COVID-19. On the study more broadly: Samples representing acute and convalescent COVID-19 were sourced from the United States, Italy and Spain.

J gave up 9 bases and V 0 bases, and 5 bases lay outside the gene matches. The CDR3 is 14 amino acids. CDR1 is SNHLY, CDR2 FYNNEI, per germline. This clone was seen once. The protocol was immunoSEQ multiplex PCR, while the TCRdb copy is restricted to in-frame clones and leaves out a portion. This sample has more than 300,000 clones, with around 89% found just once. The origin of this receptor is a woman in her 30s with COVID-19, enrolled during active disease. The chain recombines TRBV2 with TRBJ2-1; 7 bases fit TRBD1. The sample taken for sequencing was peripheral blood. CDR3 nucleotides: TGTGCCAGCAGTGAAGCCGCAGGGGGTGGTGAGCAGTTCTTC. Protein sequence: CASSEAAGGGEQFF.